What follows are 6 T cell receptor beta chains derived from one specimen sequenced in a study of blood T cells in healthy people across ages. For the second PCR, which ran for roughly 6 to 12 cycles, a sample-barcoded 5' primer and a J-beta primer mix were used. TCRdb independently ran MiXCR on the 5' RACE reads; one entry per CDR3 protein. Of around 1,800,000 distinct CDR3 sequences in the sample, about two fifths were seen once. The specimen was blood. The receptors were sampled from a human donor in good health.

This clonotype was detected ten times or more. The CDR3 bases are TGTGCTAGTGGGCTGACAGGGGGCAAAAACATTCAGTACTTC. This gives the protein CASGLTGGKNIQYF. The chain employs TRBV12-5 and TRBJ2-4; 9 nucleotides match TRBD1. Germline V gene lookup returns CDR1 LGHNT and CDR2 FRNRAP. This CDR3 comprises 14 residues. Trimming at V came to 6 bases and at J to 3 bases, leaving 3 bases not matched to a gene.

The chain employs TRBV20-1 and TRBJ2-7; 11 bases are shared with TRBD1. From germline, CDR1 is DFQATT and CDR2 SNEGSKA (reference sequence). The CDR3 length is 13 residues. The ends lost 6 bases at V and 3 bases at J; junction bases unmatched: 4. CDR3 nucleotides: TGCAGTGCGCCGGGACAGGGGGACTACGAGCAGTACTTC. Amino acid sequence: CSAPGQGDYEQYF.

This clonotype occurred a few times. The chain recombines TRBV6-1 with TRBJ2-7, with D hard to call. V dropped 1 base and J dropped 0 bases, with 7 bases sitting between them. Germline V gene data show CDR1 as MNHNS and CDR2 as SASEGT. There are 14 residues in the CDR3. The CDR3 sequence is CASSEDMLSYEQYF. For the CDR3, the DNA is TGTGCCAGCAGTGAAGATATGCTCTCCTACGAGCAGTACTTC.

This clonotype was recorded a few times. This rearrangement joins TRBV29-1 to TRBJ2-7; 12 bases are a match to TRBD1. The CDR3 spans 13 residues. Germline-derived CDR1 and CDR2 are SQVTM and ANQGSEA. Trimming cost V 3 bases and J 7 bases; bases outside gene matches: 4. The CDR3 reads CSVEGQGAREQYF. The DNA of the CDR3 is TGCAGCGTTGAGGGACAGGGGGCGCGGGAGCAGTACTTC.

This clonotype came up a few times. The DNA of the CDR3 is TGTGCCAGCAGCCCCGGGACTGGCGGGGGGGTCCCAGAGACCCAGTACTTC. Its protein product is CASSPGTGGGVPETQYF. The chain has TRBV12-3 or TRBV12-4 and TRBJ2-5, with 9 bases lining up with TRBD2. Germline trimming cut 6 bases from V and 4 bases from J; bases unmatched to any gene: 15. There are 17 residues in the CDR3.

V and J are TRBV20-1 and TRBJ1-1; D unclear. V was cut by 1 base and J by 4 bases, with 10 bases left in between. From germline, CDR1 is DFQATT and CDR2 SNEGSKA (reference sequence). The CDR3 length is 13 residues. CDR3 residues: CSARAGRATEAFF. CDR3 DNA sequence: TGCAGTGCTAGAGCAGGACGGGCCACTGAAGCTTTCTTT.